One and the same sample provided the 5 T cell receptor beta chains below, sequenced in a study of blood T cell repertoires in COVID-19. Repertoires were generated with immunoSEQ multiplex PCR, while TCRdb's copy carries only in-frame clones and drops some. The sample lists 100,000 to 130,000 clones; approximately 88% were seen once. Input material: peripheral blood. The receptor set was obtained from a man in his forties or fifties with active or convalescent COVID-19.

The CDR3 region has the DNA TGCGCCAGCAGCTTGCTACGGGACTCAACGGGCTACACCTTC. Encoded protein: CASSLLRDSTGYTF. The chain uses TRBV5-1 and TRBJ1-2; the D gene is possibly TRBD1 (5 bases). Per the germline V gene, CDR1 is SGHRS and CDR2 is YFSETQ. Trimming pared 1 base from V and 8 bases from J, leaving 15 bases between. This CDR3 is built from 14 residues.

The chain is built from TRBV7-8 and TRBJ2-7; 9 bases line up with TRBD2. Germline V gene sequence: CDR1 SGHVS, CDR2 FQNEAQ. Trimming at V came to 5 bases and at J to 0 bases, leaving 11 bases not matched to a gene. The CDR3 extends over 17 amino acids. DNA of the CDR3: TGTGCCAGCAGCCTAGGCGTTAGCGGGAGCTACTCCTACGAGCAGTACTTC. This codes for CASSLGVSGSYSYEQYF.

The chain employs TRBV18 and TRBJ1-3; D gene ambiguous. From germline, CDR1 is KGHSH and CDR2 LQKENI. The CDR3 has 15 amino acids. The V end was cut by 0 bases, the J end by 0 bases, with 6 bases between. In DNA, the CDR3 is TGTGCCAGCTCACCACCGTCTGTCTCTGGAAACACCATATATTTT. This sequence encodes CASSPPSVSGNTIYF.

The rearrangement links TRBV21-1 to TRBJ2-7; the D call of TRBD2 is as the table states it, not checked on the DNA. TRBV21-1 is a listed pseudogene. The CDR3 totals 14 residues. CDR3 sequence: CASTNGGGDYEQYF. CDR3 sequence (DNA): TGTGCCAGCACAAACGGGGGAGGGGACTACGAGCAGTACTTC.

CDR3 DNA: TGTGCCAGTAGCACAGGGAGGGCGAACACTGAAGCTTTCTTT. It translates to CASSTGRANTEAFF. The chain uses TRBV19 and TRBJ1-1; TRBD1 might be the D (6 bases). From germline, CDR1 is LNHDA and CDR2 SQIVND (reference sequence). This CDR3 has 14 residues. Between the trimmed V and J ends, which lost 6 bases and 1 base, there was a span of 12 bases. Combining the CDR3 with reference TRBV19 and TRBJ1-1 gives the whole variable domain DGGITQSPKYLFRKEGQNVTLSCEQNLNHDAMYWYRQDPGQGLRLIYYSQIVNDFQKGDIAEGYSVSREKKESFPLTVTSAQKNPTAFYLCASSTGRANTEAFFGQGTRLTVV.